A single T cell receptor beta chain is shown here with its context. The antigen is not known. The data derive from a study of a mutant IDH1 vaccine in newly diagnosed glioma. Study background: Vaccination of patients was performed eight times, in weeks 1, 3, 5, 7, 11, 15, 19 and 23. The first vaccination came 4-6 weeks after radiotherapy alone, or with temozolomide cycles.

Time point described: week 5, during vaccination. Doses consisted of 300 ug of mutant IDH1 20-mer peptide each, paired with topical imiquimod. This CDR3 is built from 14 residues. Per germline, CDR1 MNHNY and CDR2 SVGAGI (reference sequence). With 5 bases clipped from V and 5 bases from J, the junction kept 3 bases outside the gene matches. The method was immunoSEQ multiplex PCR; TCRdb's version includes in-frame clones alone and lacks a portion of them. The sample consists of fewer than 70,000 clones, about nine tenths of them appearing once. The sample was PBMCs, taken from a glioma patient whose treatment included an IDH1 peptide vaccine. The rearrangement uses TRBV6-6 and TRBJ2-1; TRBD2 agrees at 10 bases. The sequence was obtained from a woman aged 35 to 49 with glioma. The CDR3 spells CASSVAGGNNEQFF. CDR3 DNA: TGTGCCAGCAGTGTAGCGGGAGGCAACAATGAGCAGTTCTTC.